What follows is one TCR beta chain and its context. Original handling: Estimation of nucleated cell counts was performed using reference gene primer amplification. Data came from immunoSEQ multiplex PCR; TCRdb stores just in-frame clones and leaves some out. V and J calls and clone size are given by that table; D and trimming were obtained from the DNA. Of 130,000 or so clones listed, around 80% are singletons. The data are from a study of blood T cell repertoires in COVID-19. Study information: The United States, Italy and Spain supplied acute and convalescent COVID-19 samples. PBMCs, B-cell-depleted T cells, or T cells provided the cDNA or gDNA that made up the material.

The CDR3 loop spans 14 amino acids. V lost 1 base and J 8 bases, leaving 14 bases between the germline ends. Germline loops: CDR1 SGHTA, CDR2 FQGNSA. The source material was peripheral blood. This TCR derives from an older woman with acute or convalescent COVID-19. The chain carries TRBV7-2 and TRBJ1-2; D is perhaps TRBD1 (6 bases). DNA for the CDR3: TGTGCCAGCAGCTTAGATAGGGGGATCCAAGGCTACACCTTC. It specifies CASSLDRGIQGYTF.